Each of the 9 T cell receptor beta chains below was sequenced from the same sample in a study. TCRdb processed the RT-PCR reads anew with MiXCR; each CDR3 protein has one entry. The repertoire consists of 550,000 to 750,000 distinct CDR3 sequences, with 12% to 15% occurring once and the leading ten covering about 3.6%. The sample taken for sequencing was memory CD4+ T cells from blood. Receptors were obtained from a female donor in good health, serving as a healthy control.

The chain employs TRBV7-3 and TRBJ2-1, with 9 bases that match TRBD2. Germline V gene data show CDR1 as SGHTA and CDR2 as FQGTGA. The CDR3 spans 17 residues. The junction had 9 bases not matched to a gene; V was cut back by 6 bases and J by 0 bases. CDR3 sequence (DNA): TGTGCCAGCAGTCATACCCCTAGCGGGACCTCCTACAATGAGCAGTTCTTC. The encoded protein is CASSHTPSGTSYNEQFF. Combining the CDR3 with reference TRBV7-3 and TRBJ2-1 gives the whole variable domain GAGVSQTPSNKVTEKGKYVELRCDPISGHTALYWYRQSLGQGPEFLIYFQGTGAADDSGLPNDRFFAVRPEGSVSTLKIQRTERGDSAVYLCASSHTPSGTSYNEQFFGPGTRLTVL.

This clonotype came up many times. This chain connects TRBV20-1 to TRBJ2-7, with no clear D. The CDR3 sequence is 13 residues long. Germline CDR1 DFQATT, CDR2 SNEGSKA (reference sequence). The V end lost 2 bases, the J end lost 0 bases, and 8 bases lay between the germline ends. This CDR3 is CSARPAASYEQYF. For the CDR3, the DNA is TGCAGTGCTAGACCTGCGGCCTCCTACGAGCAGTACTTC.

This clonotype was recorded many times. The rearrangement joins TRBV20-1 to TRBJ1-2, with 7 bases aligning to TRBD1. Germline trimming cut 5 bases from V and 3 bases from J; bases unmatched to any gene: 9. Germline CDR1 and CDR2: DFQATT and SNEGSKA (reference sequence). This CDR3 spans 14 amino acids. The DNA for the CDR3 is TGCAGTGCTCCGGACAGGTCGGGCGACTATGGCTACACCTTC. This sequence encodes CSAPDRSGDYGYTF.

In this sample, this clonotype turned up a few times. The rearrangement links TRBV20-1 to TRBJ2-5, with 7 bases aligning to TRBD2. The junction had 4 bases not matched to a gene; V was cut back by 4 bases and J by 2 bases. Germline V lookup: CDR1 DFQATT, CDR2 SNEGSKA (reference sequence). CDR3 length: 13 amino acids. CDR3 sequence reads: CSAIRGVQETQYF. For the CDR3, the DNA is TGCAGTGCTATCCGGGGGGTGCAAGAGACCCAGTACTTC.

The chain combines TRBV30 with TRBJ1-2; 7 nucleotides match TRBD1. Per the germline V gene, CDR1 is GTSNPN and CDR2 is SVGIG (reference sequence). CDR3 size: 13 residues. The V and J ends lost 2 bases and 6 bases, in that order; junction bases with no gene match: 6. CDR3 coding DNA: TGTGCCTGGAGTCAGAGGGGGCGCGATGGCTACACCTTC. The encoded protein is CAWSQRGRDGYTF.

This sequence joins TRBV29-1 and TRBJ2-3; 9 bases align to TRBD2. J gave up 1 base and V 6 bases, and 17 bases lay outside the gene matches. The CDR3 is made up of 18 amino acids. Germline V gene sequence: CDR1 SQVTM, CDR2 ANQGSEA. CDR3 loop: CSVSQVFLAGGGTDTQYF. DNA of the CDR3: TGCAGCGTCTCACAGGTTTTTCTGGCGGGAGGGGGCACAGATACGCAGTATTTT.

This clonotype was seen at least ten times. The rearrangement links TRBV20-1 to TRBJ1-2; D unclear. The ends were cut back, 5 bases at V and 2 bases at J, with 9 bases in the middle. This CDR3 spans 12 amino acids. Germline CDR1 and CDR2: DFQATT and SNEGSKA (reference sequence). The CDR3: CSAPGQNYGYTF. CDR3 sequence (DNA): TGCAGTGCTCCGGGCCAAAACTATGGCTACACCTTC.

V is TRBV30 and J is TRBJ2-7; no reliable D call. V was pared by 5 bases and J by 0 bases, with 17 bases between. This CDR3 comprises 15 residues. Germline lookup yields CDR1 GTSNPN and CDR2 SVGIG (reference sequence). The CDR3 is CAWGLKRASSYEQYF. CDR3 nucleotide sequence: TGTGCCTGGGGCCTGAAACGGGCCAGCTCCTACGAGCAGTACTTC.

The chain couples TRBV20-1 to TRBJ1-2; D may be TRBD1 (6 bases). CDR1 and CDR2 (germline): DFQATT, SNEGSKA (reference sequence). The CDR3 runs to 15 residues. The ends were cut back, 6 bases at V and 4 bases at J, with 21 bases in the middle. CDR3: CSAPYNRDGGYGYTF. For the CDR3, the DNA is TGCAGTGCCCCGTATAACAGGGATGGGGGCTATGGCTACACCTTC.